These T cell receptor beta chains were read from a single sample in a study of blood T cell repertoires in COVID-19. Clones were read by immunoSEQ multiplex PCR, and TCRdb kept only the in-frame ones, dropping some. This sample has approximately 210,000 clones, with approximately 85% found just once. The sequenced material came from peripheral blood. The receptors were sampled from a woman aged 70 to 79 with active or convalescent COVID-19. Each CDR3 is given with its conserved first and last residue. A D gene is named only where the DNA matches it firmly. Part of the rows lack a size; the others show once, few, many or a class for expanded clones.

cdr3_nt cdr3_aa d_call j_call clone_size v_call
TGTGCCAGCAGCTCGGGACAGGATAGCAATCAGCCCCAGCATTTT CASSSGQDSNQPQHF TRBD1 TRBJ1-5 . TRBV5-4
TGTGCCAGCAGCTCCGGATTCAGCGGCGGGGAGCTGTTTTTT CASSSGFSGGELFF . TRBJ2-2 few TRBV7-3
TGCGCCAGCAGCCTCGACAGGGGAAGCTATGGCTACACCTTC CASSLDRGSYGYTF TRBD1 TRBJ1-2 . TRBV5-1
TGTGCCAGTAGTGGAAGCCGTGGACAGGGAGGGTCTGGAAACACCATATATTTT CASSGSRGQGGSGNTIYF TRBD1 TRBJ1-3 . TRBV19
TGTGCCAGCAGTGTAAGCGGGAGGGTCGAGCAGTACTTC CASSVSGRVEQYF TRBD2 TRBJ2-7 . TRBV2
TGTGCCAGCAGACCTGGACTAGCGGGGACCGGGGAGCTGTTTTTT CASRPGLAGTGELFF TRBD2 TRBJ2-2 . TRBV6-5
TGTGCCAGCAGCGTAGTAGCCACCGGGGAGCTGTTTTTT CASSVVATGELFF . TRBJ2-2 . TRBV9
TGTGCCAGCTCGCTAACAGGGGTCGACGGGCAAGCTAACTATGGCTACACCTTC CASSLTGVDGQANYGYTF TRBD1 TRBJ1-2 . TRBV18
TGTGCCAGCAGCAGTTGGGGGACAGGGTCCCCAGATACGCAGTATTTT CASSSWGTGSPDTQYF TRBD1 TRBJ2-3 . TRBV27
TGTGCCAGCAGCGCCGGGACTCAGAACAATGAGCAGTTCTTC CASSAGTQNNEQFF . TRBJ2-1 . TRBV6-5
TGTGCCAGTAGTAGGCGAGGCGACTCCTCCTACGAGCAGTACTTC CASSRRGDSSYEQYF . TRBJ2-7 . TRBV19
TGCGCCAGCAGCTTGGCTGGGGGCGCGGCGAAAAACATTCAGTACTTC CASSLAGGAAKNIQYF . TRBJ2-4 few TRBV5-1
TGCAGCGTTGGCTGGGGGGGACAGGGGGCTCCCTATGGCTACACCTTC CSVGWGGQGAPYGYTF TRBD1 TRBJ1-2 . TRBV29-1
TGTGCCAGCAGCTTGATTCCAGCAGATACGCAGTATTTT CASSLIPADTQYF . TRBJ2-3 . TRBV5-4
TGTGCCAGTAGGGGACTAGCGCCCTACGAGCAGTACTTC CASRGLAPYEQYF TRBD2 TRBJ2-7 . TRBV19
TGCAGCGTTGACTTACCGCTAGCAGATACGCAGTATTTT CSVDLPLADTQYF . TRBJ2-3 few TRBV29-1
TGCGCCAGCAGCCGAGGTGCGGGAGATACGCAGTATTTT CASSRGAGDTQYF . TRBJ2-3 . TRBV5-1
TGTGCCAGTAGTATAGAGAGCGGGAGGAGACGTGAGCAGTACTTC CASSIESGRRREQYF TRBD2 TRBJ2-7 . TRBV19
TGTGCCAGCGGACGGGTAGCGGGGATCAATGAGCAGTTCTTC CASGRVAGINEQFF TRBD2 TRBJ2-1 . TRBV7-9
TGTGCCAGCTCACCAGACAGGTCCTTGCTGTCCTACGAGCAGTACTTC CASSPDRSLLSYEQYF . TRBJ2-7 . TRBV18
TGTGCCAGCAGCTTCGGGCGGGCGGGGACCGGGGAGCTGTTTTTT CASSFGRAGTGELFF . TRBJ2-2 . TRBV11-2
TGTGCCAGCTCACCATTAGCCCCAACTGTGGGTAACGAGCAGTACTTC CASSPLAPTVGNEQYF . TRBJ2-7 . TRBV18
TGTGCCAGCAGCTTAGGGACTAGCGGGAGGGCCCCAGAGACCCAGTACTTC CASSLGTSGRAPETQYF TRBD2 TRBJ2-5 once TRBV7-9
TGCGCCAGCAGCCAAGAAGGGGTAGCGGGAGCCCTCTACGAGCAGTACTTC CASSQEGVAGALYEQYF TRBD2 TRBJ2-7 . TRBV4-1
TGTGCCAGCAGCCCGGGGGGGTTCACCGGGGAGCTGTTTTTT CASSPGGFTGELFF TRBD2 TRBJ2-2 . TRBV2
TGTGCCAGCAGTTTCTTTGGGACTAGCGGGAGAGATGAGCAGTTCTTC CASSFFGTSGRDEQFF TRBD2 TRBJ2-1 . TRBV28